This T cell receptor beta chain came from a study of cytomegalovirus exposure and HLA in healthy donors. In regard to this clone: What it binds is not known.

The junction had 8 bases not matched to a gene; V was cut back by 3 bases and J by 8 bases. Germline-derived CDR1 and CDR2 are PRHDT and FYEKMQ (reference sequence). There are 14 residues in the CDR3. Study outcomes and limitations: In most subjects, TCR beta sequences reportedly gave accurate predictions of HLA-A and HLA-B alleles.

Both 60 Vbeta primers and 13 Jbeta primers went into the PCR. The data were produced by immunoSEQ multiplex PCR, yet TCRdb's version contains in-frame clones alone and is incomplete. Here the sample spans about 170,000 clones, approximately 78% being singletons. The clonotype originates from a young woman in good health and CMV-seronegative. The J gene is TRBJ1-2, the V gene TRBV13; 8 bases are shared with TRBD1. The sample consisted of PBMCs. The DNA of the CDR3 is TGTGCCAGCAGCTTTACCTCCGGGACAGGCGGCTACACCTTC. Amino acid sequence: CASSFTSGTGGYTF.